This T cell receptor beta chain came from a study of neurological immune-mediated disorders. At least ten counts were recorded for this clonotype. The unsorted libraries had their origin in 2 million PBMCs stored at -80 C. TCRdb ran MiXCR on the 5' RACE reads and lists one entry per CDR3 protein. The sample lists tens of thousands of distinct CDR3 sequences, around 3.8% occurring once. In germline, CDR1 is SQVTM, CDR2 ANQGSEA. The CDR3 consists of 13 residues. J lost 6 bases, V lost 6 bases, and 8 bases had no gene match. The clonotype comes from a woman in her forties or fifties with multiple sclerosis. The material sequenced was PBMCs. The genes are TRBV29-1 and TRBJ1-5; 7 positions agree with TRBD1. Here the CDR3 reads CSVGTDRVQPQHF. In nucleotides, the CDR3 is TGCAGCGTGGGGACCGACAGGGTTCAGCCCCAGCATTTT.